Following are 16 T cell receptor beta chains from one sample sequenced in a study of blood T cell repertoires in COVID-19. Libraries were prepared by immunoSEQ multiplex PCR; TCRdb keeps only in-frame clonotypes and omits some of them. The table records some 100,000 clones, about 83% of them present only once. Sequenced input: peripheral blood. Every receptor here comes from a human donor in a cohort sampled during active COVID-19.

The V call is TRBV18, the J call TRBJ2-3, with TRBD2 matching 8 bases. J lost 1 base, V lost 1 base, and 1 base had no gene match. This CDR3 region has 15 residues. Germline V gene sequence: CDR1 KGHSH, CDR2 LQKENI. In DNA, the CDR3 is TGTGCCAGCTCACCACTAGCGGGGCGCACAGATACGCAGTATTTT. Amino acids: CASSPLAGRTDTQYF.

V usage is TRBV4-3 and J usage is TRBJ2-1, with 9 bases aligning to TRBD1. The CDR3 extends over 16 amino acids. With V trimmed by 0 bases and J by 8 bases, 8 bases remained unmatched. CDR1 is LGHNA and CDR2 is YSLEER in the germline V gene. CDR3 sequence: CASSQEGRTGVDEQFF. CDR3 nucleotide sequence: TGCGCCAGCAGCCAAGAGGGCCGGACAGGGGTCGATGAGCAGTTCTTC.

V is TRBV9 and J is TRBJ2-1, with 7 bases that match TRBD2. The CDR3 has 17 residues. Trimming removed 2 bases from V and 1 base from J; junction bases left unmatched: 9. Germline V gene data show CDR1 as SGDLS and CDR2 as YYNGEE. The CDR3 DNA reads TGTGCCAGCAGCGTGTTGGGCGGGAGCGCATCCTACAATGAGCAGTTCTTC. This gives the protein CASSVLGGSASYNEQFF. Variable domain in full (rest from reference TRBV9 and TRBJ2-1): DSGVTQTPKHLITATGQRVTLRCSPRSGDLSVYWYQQSLDQGLQFLIQYYNGEERAKGNILERFSAQQFPDLHSELNLSSLELGDSALYFCASSVLGGSASYNEQFFGPGTRLTVL.

The rearrangement uses TRBV5-4 and TRBJ2-7, with 10 bases fitting TRBD2. Germline V gene sequence: CDR1 SGHNT, CDR2 YYREEE (reference sequence). This CDR3 is 15 amino acids long. The trim removed 4 bases at V and 5 bases at J, leaving 9 bases unmatched. In nucleotides, the CDR3 is TGTGCCAGCAGCCTGCTAGCGGGAGATCGAAACGAGCAGTACTTC. It yields the protein CASSLLAGDRNEQYF.

This chain links TRBV28 with TRBJ2-7; 9 bases line up with TRBD1. Germline V gene sequence: CDR1 MDHEN, CDR2 SYDVKM. The CDR3 extends over 16 amino acids. Trimming removed 3 bases from V and 4 bases from J; junction bases left unmatched: 10. Here the CDR3 DNA reads TGTGCCAGCAGTTTCGCGGGGGACAGGGTTAGTTACGAGCAGTACTTC. Translated, it gives CASSFAGDRVSYEQYF. Using reference TRBV28 and TRBJ2-7 for the parts outside the CDR3, the full variable domain is DVKVTQSSRYLVKRTGEKVFLECVQDMDHENMFWYRQDPGLGLRLIYFSYDVKMKEKGDIPEGYSVSREKKERFSLILESASTNQTSMYLCASSFAGDRVSYEQYFGPGTRLTVT.

This sequence joins TRBV9 and TRBJ2-1, with D possibly matching TRBD2 (7 bases). Germline CDR1 reads SGDLS; CDR2 reads YYNGEE. The V gene lost 4 bases and the J gene lost 7 bases, with 21 bases spanning the gap. CDR3 length: 16 amino acids. The CDR3 is CASSPPIGGGVNEQFF. DNA for the CDR3: TGTGCCAGCAGCCCCCCCATTGGGGGGGGCGTGAATGAGCAGTTCTTC.

The chain has TRBV7-2 and TRBJ2-1, with D unclear. Trimming took 6 bases from V and 10 from J, leaving 13 bases between them. This CDR3 spans 12 amino acids. Germline V gene data show CDR1 as SGHTA and CDR2 as FQGNSA. CDR3 protein: CASSASIGEQFF. The CDR3, as DNA: TGTGCCAGCAGTGCCAGCATCGGGGAGCAGTTCTTC. Full variable domain (missing parts from reference TRBV7-2 and TRBJ2-1): GAGVSQSPSNKVTEKGKDVELRCDPISGHTALYWYRQSLGQGLEFLIYFQGNSAPDKSGLPSDRFSAERTGGSVSTLTIQRTQQEDSAVYLCASSASIGEQFFGPGTRLTVL.

The chain carries TRBV10-3 and TRBJ1-3; D is ambiguous. The CDR3 consists of 16 residues. Looked up from germline, CDR1 is ENHRY and CDR2 is SYGVKD. Trimming pared 10 bases from V and 0 bases from J, leaving 19 bases between. The CDR3 loop is CATSREPIVSGNTIYF. In DNA, the CDR3 is TGTGCCACCTCCCGGGAACCCATCGTCTCTGGAAACACCATATATTTT.

CDR3 nucleotide sequence: TGTGCCAGCAGCCAAGATCTTGGTAGCGGGGGGGAGGGAGATACGCAGTATTTT. Its translation: CASSQDLGSGGEGDTQYF. The rearrangement joins TRBV3-1 (or the pseudogene TRBV3-2) to TRBJ2-3; the match to TRBD2 covers 11 bases. The junction had 10 bases not matched to a gene; V was cut back by 0 bases and J by 5 bases. Germline CDR1 is LGHDT and CDR2 is YNNKEL (reference sequence). CDR3 size: 18 residues.

This rearrangement joins TRBV5-4 to TRBJ2-3; TRBD2 matches 9 bases. Germline V gene lookup returns CDR1 SGHNT and CDR2 YYREEE (reference sequence). V dropped 4 bases and J dropped 2; count of bases not matched to a gene: 5. The CDR3 runs 15 residues. The CDR3 sequence: CASSGGLAYTDTQYF. DNA of the CDR3: TGTGCCAGCAGCGGGGGACTAGCCTACACAGATACGCAGTATTTT.

In its sample, this clone was seen a few times. The V gene is TRBV4-3, the J gene TRBJ1-2, with D perhaps matching TRBD1 (5 bases). The CDR3 contains 14 residues. The ends were cut back, 4 bases at V and 8 bases at J, with 17 bases in the middle. Germline assignment: CDR1 LGHNA and CDR2 YSLEER. CDR3: CASSPRQGFYGYTF. CDR3 in DNA: TGCGCCAGCAGCCCTCGCCAGGGTTTTTACGGCTACACCTTC.

This clone was found once. This chain links TRBV14 with TRBJ2-2; TRBD2 aligns across 8 bases. The germline V gene encodes CDR1 SGHDN and CDR2 FVKESK. V dropped 0 bases and J dropped 5; count of bases not matched to a gene: 8. The CDR3 runs to 17 residues. CDR3 sequence reads: CASSQEGSGRGTGELFF. CDR3 coding DNA: TGTGCCAGCAGCCAAGAAGGCAGCGGGAGAGGGACCGGGGAGCTGTTTTTT.

The chain carries TRBV7-8 and TRBJ2-3; 10 positions match TRBD2. The CDR3 runs 21 residues. V lost 5 bases and J lost 1; bases outside the gene matches: 21. The germline V gene encodes CDR1 SGHVS and CDR2 FQNEAQ. The CDR3, as DNA: TGTGCCAGCAGCCCATGGTCGCGAATAGCGGGGGGAAGGGTCGGCACAGATACGCAGTATTTT. Translating gives CASSPWSRIAGGRVGTDTQYF.

The V call is TRBV2, the J call TRBJ2-3; 7 positions match TRBD2. V shed 2 bases and J 1 base; nucleotides not matched to a gene: 6. Germline V gene data show CDR1 as SNHLY and CDR2 as FYNNEI. There are 16 residues in the CDR3. The CDR3 sequence is CASSEQGTSGTDTQYF. DNA for the CDR3: TGTGCCAGCAGTGAACAGGGTACTAGCGGCACAGATACGCAGTATTTT.

V gene TRBV21-1 combines with J gene TRBJ2-3; the table gives TRBD2 as D, unverified against the DNA. TRBV21-1 is a listed pseudogene. The CDR3 sequence is 15 residues long. CDR3 nucleotides: TGTGCCAGCAGCAAGCATGACTACAGCCCAGATACGCAGTATTTT. Translating it yields CASSKHDYSPDTQYF.

The chain is built from TRBV5-1 and TRBJ2-7, with TRBD2 matching 10 bases. The CDR3 totals 16 residues. V was clipped by 0 bases and J by 2 bases; unmatched bases: 5. Germline V gene sequence: CDR1 SGHRS, CDR2 YFSETQ. The CDR3 spells CASSLAPSGGPYEQYF. The CDR3 nucleotides are TGCGCCAGCAGCTTGGCTCCTAGCGGGGGCCCCTACGAGCAGTACTTC.